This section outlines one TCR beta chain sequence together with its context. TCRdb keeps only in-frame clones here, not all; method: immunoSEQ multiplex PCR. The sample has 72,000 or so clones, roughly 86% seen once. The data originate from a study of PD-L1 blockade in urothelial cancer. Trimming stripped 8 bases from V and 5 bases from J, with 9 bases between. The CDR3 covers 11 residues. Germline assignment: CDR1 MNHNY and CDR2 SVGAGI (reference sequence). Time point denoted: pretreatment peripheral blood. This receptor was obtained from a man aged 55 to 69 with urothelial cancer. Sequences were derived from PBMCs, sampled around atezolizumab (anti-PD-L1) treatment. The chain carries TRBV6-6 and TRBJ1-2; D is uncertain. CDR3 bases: TGTGCCAGCTATGAGGTTTATGGCTACACCTTC. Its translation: CASYEVYGYTF.